This TCR beta chain originates from a study of CD4 T cells in relation to SARS-CoV-2 and coronaviruses. CD4+ T cells from unexposed donors were obtained before the COVID-19 pandemic (2011-2018). The CDR3 loop spans 11 amino acids. V was cut by 4 bases and J by 7 bases, with 5 bases left in between. Germline V gene sequence: CDR1 ENHRY, CDR2 SYGVKD. Sequencing used immunoSEQ multiplex PCR; TCRdb keeps in-frame clones, though not all of them. The sample consists of 60,000 to 80,000 clones, 87% of them appearing once. This TCR came from a human donor in good health. This chain uses TRBV10-3 with TRBJ1-3; no definite D call. The specimen was memory CD4+ T cells from PBMCs. Written as DNA, the CDR3 is TGTGCCATCAGTGCAGGTAACACCATATATTTT. Protein sequence: CAISAGNTIYF.